This TCR beta chain derives from a study of glioma-infiltrating T cells after dendritic cell vaccination. Overall study: Treatment, given 2003 to 2012, was autologous tumor lysate-pulsed dendritic cell vaccination. Study-wide results and limits: Few patients contributed both blood and tumor specimens. TCR clonality showed no direct relationship with survival.

Notes on this clone: The antigen remains unidentified.

The CDR3 consists of 16 residues. Trimming cost V 4 bases and J 2 bases; bases outside gene matches: 3. The germline CDR1 and CDR2 sequences are SGHTA and FQGNSA. Time point noted: after dendritic cell vaccination, including at tumor progression/relapse. Clones were sequenced by immunoSEQ multiplex PCR, and TCRdb holds only the in-frame ones, with some missing. The sample has approximately 99,000 clones, 80% seen once. The specimen comprised blood, sampled after dendritic cell vaccination. The rearrangement uses TRBV7-2 and TRBJ2-7, with 15 bases lining up with TRBD2. This receptor was obtained from a human donor with glioblastoma. The CDR3 DNA reads TGTGCCAGCAGCTACGGACTAGCGGGAGGGCCCTACGAGCAGTACTTC. Residues: CASSYGLAGGPYEQYF.